A single sample is the source of the 20 T cell receptor beta chains below, sequenced in a study of T cell changes during pregnancy in multiple sclerosis. The repertoire was sequenced with immunoSEQ multiplex PCR; TCRdb's copy has only in-frame clones and lacks some. The table lists approximately 58,000 clones, around 92% of them singletons. Material: peripheral blood, obtained in the second trimester of pregnancy. All receptors derive from a female donor in good health, enrolled as a control in a pregnancy study.

V and J are TRBV6-1 and TRBJ1-2, with a tentative D call TRBD1 (5 bases). CDR3 length equals 13 residues. V was cut by 2 bases and J by 5 bases, with 9 bases left in between. Germline V gene sequence: CDR1 MNHNS, CDR2 SASEGT. The CDR3 protein is CASSENRRYGYTF. CDR3 bases: TGTGCCAGCAGTGAAAACAGGAGATATGGCTACACCTTC.

This chain links TRBV4-3 with TRBJ1-2; 11 nucleotides match TRBD1. J was trimmed by 8 bases and V by 1 base; bases with no gene match: 12. The CDR3 runs to 17 residues. The germline CDR1 and CDR2 sequences are LGHNA and YSLEER. DNA for the CDR3: TGCGCCAGCAGCCAAGGTTCTGCGGGACAGGGGGTCTCGGGCTACACCTTC. It yields the protein CASSQGSAGQGVSGYTF.

The chain couples TRBV7-9 to TRBJ2-1, with no clear D. The CDR3 spans 12 residues. V was trimmed by 0 bases and J by 6 bases, leaving 3 bases between them. The germline gives CDR1 SEHNR, CDR2 FQNEAQ (reference sequence). CDR3 in DNA: TGTGCCAGCAGCTTAGCTAGCAATGAGCAGTTCTTC. Encoded protein: CASSLASNEQFF.

The chain is built from TRBV19 and TRBJ1-5; 7 bases are a match to TRBD1. Germline V gives CDR1 LNHDA, CDR2 SQIVND (reference sequence). This CDR3 spans 13 amino acids. Trimming took 5 bases from V and 7 from J; bases not matched to a gene: 5. The CDR3 sequence is CASSPTGDQPQHF. The CDR3 nucleotides read TGTGCCAGTAGTCCAACAGGGGACCAGCCCCAGCATTTT.

The rearrangement links TRBV19 to TRBJ2-3, with 14 bases fitting TRBD2. The germline V gene has CDR1 LNHDA and CDR2 SQIVND (reference sequence). V was pared by 3 bases and J by 0 bases, with 5 bases of the junction left unmatched. There are 18 residues in the CDR3. CDR3 coding DNA: TGTGCCAGTAGTATTGGGACTAGCGGGAGACGGAGCACAGATACGCAGTATTTT. Amino acid sequence: CASSIGTSGRRSTDTQYF.

The rearrangement uses TRBV5-6 and TRBJ1-2; 7 nucleotides agree with TRBD1. After removal of 4 bases from V and 4 bases from J, the junction contained 13 bases not matched to a gene. The germline CDR1 and CDR2 sequences are SGHDT and YYEEEE. The CDR3 is made up of 16 amino acids. CDR3 region: CASSPTGAGTGYGYTF. CDR3 nucleotide sequence: TGTGCCAGCAGCCCAACAGGGGCAGGTACCGGCTATGGCTACACCTTC.

The chain couples TRBV18 to TRBJ2-7; D is undetermined. With 1 base removed from V and 3 bases from J, the gap between germline ends came to 13 bases. This CDR3 is built from 15 residues. Per germline, CDR1 KGHSH and CDR2 LQKENI. The CDR3: CASSPRAGIIYEQYF. CDR3 nucleotides: TGTGCCAGCTCACCACGGGCAGGTATTATCTACGAGCAGTACTTC. The full variable domain, with the rest looked up from reference TRBV18 and TRBJ2-7, is NAGVMQNPRHLVRRRGQEARLRCSPMKGHSHVYWYRQLPEEGLKFMVYLQKENIIDESGMPKERFSAEFPKEGPSILRIQQVVRGDSAAYFCASSPRAGIIYEQYFGPGTRLTVT.

The V and J genes are TRBV9 and TRBJ2-5, with D possibly TRBD2 on 6 matching bases. The germline CDR1 and CDR2 sequences are SGDLS and YYNGEE. The CDR3 runs 17 residues. V lost 0 bases to trimming and J lost 4 bases, with 19 bases between them. CDR3 sequence (DNA): TGTGCCAGCAGCGTAGGAGGAGGGGACTGGAAGACAGAGACCCAGTACTTC. The encoded protein is CASSVGGGDWKTETQYF.

This clone was counted only a few times. The chain couples TRBV19 to TRBJ1-2, with TRBD1 matching 8 bases. With V trimmed by 6 bases and J by 3 bases, 6 bases remained unmatched. CDR1 is LNHDA, CDR2 SQIVND, per germline (reference sequence). This CDR3 spans 14 amino acids. This CDR3 reads CASRRQGLDYGYTF. The CDR3 nucleotides are TGTGCCAGTAGGAGACAGGGGTTGGACTATGGCTACACCTTC.

This chain links TRBV5-6 with TRBJ2-1, with D perhaps TRBD2 (6 bases). CDR3 length: 15 amino acids. V was cut by 0 bases and J by 2 bases, with 9 bases left in between. Germline-derived CDR1 and CDR2 are SGHDT and YYEEEE. CDR3 residues: CASSLGSGPYNEQFF. The CDR3 DNA sequence: TGTGCCAGCAGCTTGGGTAGCGGACCCTACAATGAGCAGTTCTTC.

The chain has TRBV11-2 and TRBJ2-2, with a tentative D call TRBD1 (5 bases). CDR3 size: 16 residues. Germline V CDR1 and CDR2: SGHAT, FQNNGV. Trimming took 2 bases from V and 1 from J, leaving 11 bases between them. The CDR3: CASSLWGTGNTGELFF. The CDR3 coding sequence is TGTGCCAGCAGCTTATGGGGTACAGGGAACACCGGGGAGCTGTTTTTT.

The rearrangement links TRBV10-3 to TRBJ2-1; 7 bases are shared with TRBD2. CDR3 length: 16 residues. Germline CDR1 ENHRY, CDR2 SYGVKD. The J segment lost 4 bases and the V segment lost 2 bases, leaving 8 bases of the junction unmatched. The CDR3 DNA is TGTGCCATCAGTGAGAAGCGGGGCGTGATATACAATGAGCAGTTCTTC. Protein sequence: CAISEKRGVIYNEQFF.

CDR3 region: CAWWRGNTIYF. CDR3 DNA sequence: TGTGCCTGGTGGAGGGGAAACACCATATATTTT. The chain joins TRBV30 to TRBJ1-3; D is uncertain. With 5 bases removed from V and 4 bases from J, the gap between germline ends came to 6 bases. Germline assignment: CDR1 GTSNPN and CDR2 SVGIG (reference sequence). The CDR3 has 11 amino acids.

This clone appeared once. This chain uses TRBV28 with TRBJ2-7; 7 nucleotides align to TRBD2. The CDR3 runs to 17 residues. J lost 2 bases, V lost 3 bases, and 13 bases had no gene match. Germline CDR1 MDHEN, CDR2 SYDVKM. The CDR3 bases are TGTGCCAGCAGTTTGGATCAAGCTAGCGGAGGGGCCTACGAGCAGTACTTC. Amino acids: CASSLDQASGGAYEQYF.

The V call is TRBV7-2, the J call TRBJ1-5, with 10 positions matching TRBD1. Germline trimming cut 2 bases from V and 8 bases from J; bases unmatched to any gene: 9. This CDR3 has 16 amino acids. The germline V gene has CDR1 SGHTA and CDR2 FQGNSA. DNA of the CDR3: TGTGCCAGCAGCTTATCTGGGACAGGGGTAGGGGAGCCCCAGCATTTT. This translates into CASSLSGTGVGEPQHF. Complete variable domain (other parts from reference TRBV7-2 and TRBJ1-5): GAGVSQSPSNKVTEKGKDVELRCDPISGHTALYWYRQSLGQGLEFLIYFQGNSAPDKSGLPSDRFSAERTGGSVSTLTIQRTQQEDSAVYLCASSLSGTGVGEPQHFGDGTRLSIL.

This chain links TRBV19 with TRBJ2-1, with 7 bases aligning to TRBD1. The CDR3 has 13 amino acids. The germline gives CDR1 LNHDA, CDR2 SQIVND (reference sequence). J gave up 15 bases and V 5 bases, and 13 bases lay outside the gene matches. The CDR3 sequence: CASSPNRRDSRFF. For the CDR3, the DNA is TGTGCCAGTAGTCCGAACCGCCGGGACAGTAGGTTCTTC.

V and J are TRBV7-9 and TRBJ2-3; D perhaps matches TRBD1 (6 bases). CDR3 length: 14 amino acids. V shed 2 bases and J shed 4 bases, with 10 bases lying between them. Germline-derived CDR1 and CDR2 are SEHNR and FQNEAQ (reference sequence). CDR3 loop: CASSLKQGADTQYF. CDR3 DNA: TGTGCCAGCAGCTTAAAACAGGGCGCAGATACGCAGTATTTT. The whole variable domain, remainder taken from reference TRBV7-9 and TRBJ2-3, is DTGVSQNPRHKITKRGQNVTFRCDPISEHNRLYWYRQTLGQGPEFLTYFQNEAQLEKSRLLSDRFSAERPKGSFSTLEIQRTEQGDSAMYLCASSLKQGADTQYFGPGTRLTVL.

J is TRBJ1-4 and V is TRBV5-1; TRBD1 might be the D (5 bases). Germline V gene lookup returns CDR1 SGHRS and CDR2 YFSETQ. V lost 2 bases and J 5 bases, leaving 10 bases between the germline ends. The length of the CDR3 is 14 residues. The CDR3 nucleotides read TGCGCCAGCAGCTTAGGCCAGGGCAATGAAAAACTGTTTTTT. The encoded protein is CASSLGQGNEKLFF.

The rearrangement links TRBV19 to TRBJ1-1; the match to TRBD1 covers 8 bases. In germline, CDR1 is LNHDA, CDR2 SQIVND (reference sequence). V was pared by 7 bases and J by 5 bases, with 6 bases of the junction left unmatched. CDR3 length: 13 residues. The chain's CDR3 is CASNQGASTEAFF. The DNA of the CDR3 is TGTGCCAGTAACCAGGGGGCTTCTACTGAAGCTTTCTTT.

The chain recombines TRBV4-3 with TRBJ2-7; 11 bases map to TRBD2. The junction had 12 bases not matched to a gene; V was cut back by 1 base and J by 4 bases. Germline loops: CDR1 LGHNA, CDR2 YSLEER. The CDR3 consists of 18 residues. The CDR3 spells CASSQVRPSGGTIYEQYF. CDR3 DNA: TGCGCCAGCAGCCAAGTGCGTCCTAGCGGGGGGACAATATACGAGCAGTACTTC.